The entry that follows covers one T cell receptor (beta chain) sequence. As yet, its antigen is unknown. One entry per CDR3 protein results from TCRdb running MiXCR on the RT-PCR reads. The data show some 300,000 distinct CDR3 sequences, with roughly 22% seen just once and over 9% held by the top ten. The sample belongs to a study of response to subunit inactivated influenza vaccine. The V segment lost 4 bases and the J segment 0 bases; nucleotides outside the gene matches: 7. Germline V gives CDR1 SGHRS, CDR2 YFSETQ. The CDR3 loop spans 15 amino acids. Study findings and constraints: The authors put forward the suggestion that each seasonal influenza vaccination may bring in only a limited number of new T cells.

Sequences were derived from PBMCs from blood, sampled 21 months after vaccination. The chain recombines TRBV5-1 with TRBJ2-7, with TRBD1 identical over 7 bases. The clonotype comes from a man between 50 and 69 years old who received an inactivated influenza vaccine. CDR3 region: CASSVGQVNSYEQYF. The CDR3 bases are TGCGCCAGCAGCGTCGGACAGGTGAACTCCTACGAGCAGTACTTC.